This T cell receptor (beta chain) is from a study of CD8+ T cells in alopecia areata. Study as a whole: Twice daily, treated patients received 5 to 10 mg of oral tofacitinib. Study-level points and caveats: Within the top 100, expanded CD8+ clones significantly decreased with tofacitinib, as did scalp clonality. Researchers reported that TCR sharing among patients proved less clear than in mice, possibly HLA-linked.

For this clone: Its antigen is not identified.

Following RNA extraction, reverse transcription yielded cDNA that acted as the sequencing template. The repertoire was sequenced with immunoSEQ multiplex PCR; TCRdb's copy has only in-frame clones and lacks some. The repertoire consists of approximately 160,000 clones, with less than 70% occurring once and the leading ten covering 14%. Treatment denoted: oral pan-JAK inhibitor, 5-10 mg twice daily. Cell sorting on a FACSAria was used to separate CD4+ and CD8+ T cells from the PBMCs. The receptor was derived from a human donor with alopecia areata. The sample was CD4+ T cells sorted from blood, taken at week 24, from a patient treated with tofacitinib.

CDR3 DNA sequence: TGTGCCAGCGGGACTAGCTCTAAAGTAGATACGCAGTATTTT. The encoded protein is CASGTSSKVDTQYF. The gene calls are TRBV10-3 and TRBJ2-3; 9 nucleotides agree with TRBD2. This CDR3 has 14 amino acids. CDR1 and CDR2 from the germline V gene are ENHRY and SYGVKD. J lost 5 bases, V lost 10 bases, and 10 bases had no gene match.